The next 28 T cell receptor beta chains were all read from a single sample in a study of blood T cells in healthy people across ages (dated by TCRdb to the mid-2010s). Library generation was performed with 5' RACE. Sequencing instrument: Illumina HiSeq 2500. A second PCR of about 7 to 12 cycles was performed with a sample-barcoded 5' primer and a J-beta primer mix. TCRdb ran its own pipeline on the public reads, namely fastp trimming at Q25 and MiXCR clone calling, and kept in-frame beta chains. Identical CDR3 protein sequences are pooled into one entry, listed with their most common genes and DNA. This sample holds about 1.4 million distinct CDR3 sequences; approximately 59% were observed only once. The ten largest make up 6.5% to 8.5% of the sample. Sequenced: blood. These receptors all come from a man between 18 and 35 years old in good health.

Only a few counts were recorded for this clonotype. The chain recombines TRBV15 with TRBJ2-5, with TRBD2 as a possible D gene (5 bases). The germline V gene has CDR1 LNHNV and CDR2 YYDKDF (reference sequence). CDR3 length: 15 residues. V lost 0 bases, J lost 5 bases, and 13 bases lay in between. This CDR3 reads CATSRDPKSGETQYF. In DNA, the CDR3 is TGTGCCACCAGCAGAGATCCTAAGTCGGGGGAGACCCAGTACTTC.

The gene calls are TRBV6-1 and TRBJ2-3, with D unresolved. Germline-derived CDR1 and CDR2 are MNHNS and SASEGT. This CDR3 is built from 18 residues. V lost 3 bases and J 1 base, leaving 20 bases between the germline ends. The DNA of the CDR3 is TGTGCCAGCAGTGACACACCGGACCGTCTGATGGGCACAGATACGCAGTATTTT. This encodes CASSDTPDRLMGTDTQYF.

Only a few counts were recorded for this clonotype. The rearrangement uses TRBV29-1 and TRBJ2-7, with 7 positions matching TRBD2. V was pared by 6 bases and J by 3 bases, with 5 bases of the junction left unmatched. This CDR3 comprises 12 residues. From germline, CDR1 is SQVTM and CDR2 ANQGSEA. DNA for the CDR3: TGCAGCGTCGGGGGGACCCGCTACGAGCAGTACTTC. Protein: CSVGGTRYEQYF.

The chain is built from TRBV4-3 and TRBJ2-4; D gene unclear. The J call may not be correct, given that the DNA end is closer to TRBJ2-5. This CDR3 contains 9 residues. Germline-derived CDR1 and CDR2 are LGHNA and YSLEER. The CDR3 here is CASAGTQYF. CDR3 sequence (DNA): TGCGCCAGCGCCGGGACCCAGTACTTC.

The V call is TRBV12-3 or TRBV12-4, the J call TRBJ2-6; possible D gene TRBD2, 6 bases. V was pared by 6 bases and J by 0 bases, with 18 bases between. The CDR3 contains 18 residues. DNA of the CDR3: TGTGCCAGCAGCCCCGACAGACTAGGTTTCTCTGGGGCCAACGTCCTGACTTTC. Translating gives CASSPDRLGFSGANVLTF.

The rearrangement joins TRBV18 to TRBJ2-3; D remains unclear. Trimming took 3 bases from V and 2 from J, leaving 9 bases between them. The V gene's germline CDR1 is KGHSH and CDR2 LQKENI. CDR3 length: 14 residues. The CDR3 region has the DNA TGTGCCAGCTCACCCACCTGGGACACAGATACGCAGTATTTT. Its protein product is CASSPTWDTDTQYF.

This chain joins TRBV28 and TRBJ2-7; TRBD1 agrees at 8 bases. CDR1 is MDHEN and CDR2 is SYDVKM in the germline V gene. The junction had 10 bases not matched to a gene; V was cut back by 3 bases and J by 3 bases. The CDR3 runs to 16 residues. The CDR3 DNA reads TGTGCCAGCAGTTTGGGGACAGGCCCCGTTCTCTACGAGCAGTACTTC. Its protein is CASSLGTGPVLYEQYF.

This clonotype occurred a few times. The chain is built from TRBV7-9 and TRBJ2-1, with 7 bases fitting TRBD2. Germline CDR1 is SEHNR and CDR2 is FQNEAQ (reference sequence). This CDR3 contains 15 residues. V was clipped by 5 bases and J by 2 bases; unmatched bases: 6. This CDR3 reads CASSPFGGAYNEQFF. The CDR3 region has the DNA TGTGCCAGCAGCCCCTTTGGGGGGGCCTACAATGAGCAGTTCTTC.

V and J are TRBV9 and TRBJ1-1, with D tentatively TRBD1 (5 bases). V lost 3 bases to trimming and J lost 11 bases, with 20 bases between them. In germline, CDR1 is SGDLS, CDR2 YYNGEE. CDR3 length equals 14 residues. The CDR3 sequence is CASSATGTEKAAFF. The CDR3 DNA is TGTGCCAGCAGCGCAACCGGGACCGAAAAAGCTGCTTTCTTT.

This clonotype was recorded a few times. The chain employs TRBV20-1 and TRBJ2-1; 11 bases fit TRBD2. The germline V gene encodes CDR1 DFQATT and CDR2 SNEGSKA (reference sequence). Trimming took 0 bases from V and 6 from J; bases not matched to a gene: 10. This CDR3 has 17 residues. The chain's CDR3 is CSARDPVSGRAFNEQFF. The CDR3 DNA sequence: TGCAGTGCTAGAGATCCCGTTAGCGGGAGGGCATTCAATGAGCAGTTCTTC.

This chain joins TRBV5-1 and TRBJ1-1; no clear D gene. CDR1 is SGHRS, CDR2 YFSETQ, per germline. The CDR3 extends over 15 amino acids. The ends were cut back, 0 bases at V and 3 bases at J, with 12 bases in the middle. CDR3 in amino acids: CASSLEEGQYTEAFF. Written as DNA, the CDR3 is TGCGCCAGCAGCTTGGAGGAAGGGCAGTACACTGAAGCTTTCTTT.

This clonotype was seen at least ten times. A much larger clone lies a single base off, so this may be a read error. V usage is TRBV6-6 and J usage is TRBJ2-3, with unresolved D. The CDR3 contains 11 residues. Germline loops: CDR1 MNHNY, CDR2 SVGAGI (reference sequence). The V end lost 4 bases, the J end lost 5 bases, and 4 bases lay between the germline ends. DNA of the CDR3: TGTGCCAGCAGTTCCATAGATACGCAGTATTTT. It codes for CASSSIDTQYF.

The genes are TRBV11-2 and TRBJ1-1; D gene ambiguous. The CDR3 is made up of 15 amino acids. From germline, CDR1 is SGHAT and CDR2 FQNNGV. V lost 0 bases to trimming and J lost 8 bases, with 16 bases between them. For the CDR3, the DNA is TGTGCCAGCAGCTTAGATTGGTTAGACACAGCGGAAGCTTTCTTT. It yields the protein CASSLDWLDTAEAFF.

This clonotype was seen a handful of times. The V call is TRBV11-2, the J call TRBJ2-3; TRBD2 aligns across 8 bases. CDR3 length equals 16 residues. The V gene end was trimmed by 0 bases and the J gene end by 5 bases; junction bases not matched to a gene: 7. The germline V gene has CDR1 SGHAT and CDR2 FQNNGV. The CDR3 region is CASSLEERGRGDTQYF. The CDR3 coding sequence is TGTGCCAGCAGCTTAGAGGAGCGGGGGAGAGGAGATACGCAGTATTTT.

For the CDR3, the DNA is TGCAGTGCTAGTTCTTTGGGACTAGCGGGCACAGATACGCAGTATTTT. Protein: CSASSLGLAGTDTQYF. The J gene is TRBJ2-3, the V gene TRBV20-1; 11 nucleotides agree with TRBD2. The CDR3 has 16 residues. Germline CDR1 DFQATT, CDR2 SNEGSKA (reference sequence). The V gene end was trimmed by 3 bases and the J gene end by 1 base; junction bases not matched to a gene: 6.

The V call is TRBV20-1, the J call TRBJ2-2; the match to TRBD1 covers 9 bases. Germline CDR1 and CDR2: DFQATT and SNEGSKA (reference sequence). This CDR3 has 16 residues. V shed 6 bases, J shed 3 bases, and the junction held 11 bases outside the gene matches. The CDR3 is CSARTGGAGDTGELFF. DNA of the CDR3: TGCAGTGCCCGAACAGGGGGCGCCGGGGACACCGGGGAGCTGTTTTTT.

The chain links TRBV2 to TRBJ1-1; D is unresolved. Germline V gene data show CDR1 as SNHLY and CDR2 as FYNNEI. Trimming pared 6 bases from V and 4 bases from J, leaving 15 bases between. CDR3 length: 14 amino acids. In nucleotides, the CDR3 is TGTGCCAGCAGGTCCGACCCGGGTGGCACTGAAGCTTTCTTT. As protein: CASRSDPGGTEAFF.

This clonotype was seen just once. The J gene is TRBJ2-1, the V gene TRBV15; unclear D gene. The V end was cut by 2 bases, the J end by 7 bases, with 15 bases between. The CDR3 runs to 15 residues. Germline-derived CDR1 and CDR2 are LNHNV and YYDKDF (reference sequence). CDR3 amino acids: CATSRTHEARNEQFF. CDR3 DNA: TGTGCCACCAGCAGAACACATGAAGCGAGGAATGAGCAGTTCTTC. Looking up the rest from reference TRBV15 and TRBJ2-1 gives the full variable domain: DAMVIQNPRYQVTQFGKPVTLSCSQTLNHNVMYWYQQKSSQAPKLLFHYYDKDFNNEADTPDNFQSRRPNTSFCFLDIRSPGLGDTAMYLCATSRTHEARNEQFFGPGTRLTVL.

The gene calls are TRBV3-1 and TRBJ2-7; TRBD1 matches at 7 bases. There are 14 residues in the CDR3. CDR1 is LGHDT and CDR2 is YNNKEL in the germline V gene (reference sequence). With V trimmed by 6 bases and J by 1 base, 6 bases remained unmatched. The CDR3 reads CASSRGGRSYEQYF. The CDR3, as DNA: TGTGCCAGCAGTCGAGGGGGCCGATCCTACGAGCAGTACTTC.

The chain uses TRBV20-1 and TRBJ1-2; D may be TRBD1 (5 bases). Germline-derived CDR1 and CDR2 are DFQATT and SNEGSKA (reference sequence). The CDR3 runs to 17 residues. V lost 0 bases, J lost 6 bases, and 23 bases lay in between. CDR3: CSARDRIGDSLTNGYTF. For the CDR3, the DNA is TGCAGTGCTAGAGATAGAATTGGTGACAGTCTTACGAATGGCTACACCTTC.

As DNA, the CDR3 is TGTGCCAGCAGCTTAGTGGGAGCCGGGGAGCTGTTTTTT. Protein sequence: CASSLVGAGELFF. The chain combines TRBV7-9 with TRBJ2-2, with a tentative D call TRBD2 (5 bases). The V gene lost 1 base and the J gene lost 6 bases, with 6 bases spanning the gap. Germline values: CDR1 SEHNR, CDR2 FQNEAQ (reference sequence). The CDR3 covers 13 residues.

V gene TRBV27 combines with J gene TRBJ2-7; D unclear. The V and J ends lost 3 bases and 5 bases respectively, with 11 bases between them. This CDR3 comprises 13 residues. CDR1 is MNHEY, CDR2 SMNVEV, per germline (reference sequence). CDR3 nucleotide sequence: TGTGCCAGCAGTTTCTCCCAAACCCACGAGCAGTACTTC. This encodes CASSFSQTHEQYF.

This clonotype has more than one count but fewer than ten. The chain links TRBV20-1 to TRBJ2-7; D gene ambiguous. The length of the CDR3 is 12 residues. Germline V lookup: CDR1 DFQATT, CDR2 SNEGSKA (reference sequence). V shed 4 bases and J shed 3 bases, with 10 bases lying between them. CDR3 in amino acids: CSAKEWGYEQYF. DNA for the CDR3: TGCAGTGCTAAGGAATGGGGCTACGAGCAGTACTTC.

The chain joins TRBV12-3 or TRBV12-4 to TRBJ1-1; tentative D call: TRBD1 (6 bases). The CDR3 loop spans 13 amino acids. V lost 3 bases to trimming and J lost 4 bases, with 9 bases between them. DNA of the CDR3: TGTGCCAGCAGTTTCGGGGGCCGCACTGAAGCTTTCTTT. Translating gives CASSFGGRTEAFF.

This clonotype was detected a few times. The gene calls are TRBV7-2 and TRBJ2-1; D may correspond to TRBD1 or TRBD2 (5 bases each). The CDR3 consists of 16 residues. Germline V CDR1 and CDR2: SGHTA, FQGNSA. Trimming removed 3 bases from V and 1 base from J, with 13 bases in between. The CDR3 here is CASSFVGTASYNEQFF. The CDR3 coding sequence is TGTGCCAGCAGCTTTGTCGGGACGGCATCCTACAATGAGCAGTTCTTC.

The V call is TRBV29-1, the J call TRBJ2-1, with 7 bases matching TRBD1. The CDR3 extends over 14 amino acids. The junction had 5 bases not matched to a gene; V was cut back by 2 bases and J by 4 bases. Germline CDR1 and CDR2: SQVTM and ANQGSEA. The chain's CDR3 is CSVEIPDRYNEQFF. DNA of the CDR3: TGCAGCGTTGAAATCCCGGACAGGTACAATGAGCAGTTCTTC.

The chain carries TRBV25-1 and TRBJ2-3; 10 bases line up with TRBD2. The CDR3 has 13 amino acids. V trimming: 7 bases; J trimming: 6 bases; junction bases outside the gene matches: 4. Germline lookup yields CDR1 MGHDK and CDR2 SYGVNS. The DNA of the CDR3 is TGTGCCAGCATAAGCGGGAGGGTCGATACGCAGTATTTT. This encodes CASISGRVDTQYF.

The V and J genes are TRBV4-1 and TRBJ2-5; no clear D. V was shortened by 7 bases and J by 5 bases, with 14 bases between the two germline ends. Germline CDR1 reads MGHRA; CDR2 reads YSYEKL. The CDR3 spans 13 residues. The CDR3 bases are TGCGCCAGCATGTCGCCCCTTGAGGAGACCCAGTACTTC. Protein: CASMSPLEETQYF.